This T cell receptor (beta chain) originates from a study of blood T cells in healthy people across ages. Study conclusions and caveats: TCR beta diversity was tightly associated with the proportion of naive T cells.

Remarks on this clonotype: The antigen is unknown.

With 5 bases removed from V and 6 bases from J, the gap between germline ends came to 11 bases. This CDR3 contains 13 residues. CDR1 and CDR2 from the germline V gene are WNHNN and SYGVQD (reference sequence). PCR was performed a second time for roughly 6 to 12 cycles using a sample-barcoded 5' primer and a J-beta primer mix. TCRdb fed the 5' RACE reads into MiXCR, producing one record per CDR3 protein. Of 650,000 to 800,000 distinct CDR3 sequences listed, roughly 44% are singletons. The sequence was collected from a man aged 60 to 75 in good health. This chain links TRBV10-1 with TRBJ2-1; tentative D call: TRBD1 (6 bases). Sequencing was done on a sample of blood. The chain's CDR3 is CASSRRGVNEQFF. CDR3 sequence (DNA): TGCGCCAGCAGTCGCAGGGGCGTCAATGAGCAGTTCTTC.